This TCR beta chain was documented in a study of T cell responses to AZD1222 COVID-19 vaccine. Study-wide background: Analyses pooled second doses at about 4 or about 12 weeks. Study outcomes and limitations: There were mostly white British donors and more females than males, and clonal diversity was possibly underestimated.

Libraries were prepared by immunoSEQ multiplex PCR; TCRdb keeps only in-frame clonotypes and omits some of them. The data contain around 140,000 clones, more than 85% of them singletons. The CDR3 length is 15 residues. In germline, CDR1 is GTSNPN, CDR2 SVGIG (reference sequence). V lost 0 bases and J lost 4; bases outside the gene matches: 5. Turning to this clone: Its specificity is not known.

The rearrangement joins TRBV30 to TRBJ2-3; 9 nucleotides match TRBD2. The receptor was derived from an adult in good health. The sequences come from peripheral blood, collected on day 0 of AZD1222 vaccination. The CDR3 nucleotides read TGTGCCTGGAGTGTACTTAGCGGGGGACCAGATACGCAGTATTTT. It specifies CAWSVLSGGPDTQYF.